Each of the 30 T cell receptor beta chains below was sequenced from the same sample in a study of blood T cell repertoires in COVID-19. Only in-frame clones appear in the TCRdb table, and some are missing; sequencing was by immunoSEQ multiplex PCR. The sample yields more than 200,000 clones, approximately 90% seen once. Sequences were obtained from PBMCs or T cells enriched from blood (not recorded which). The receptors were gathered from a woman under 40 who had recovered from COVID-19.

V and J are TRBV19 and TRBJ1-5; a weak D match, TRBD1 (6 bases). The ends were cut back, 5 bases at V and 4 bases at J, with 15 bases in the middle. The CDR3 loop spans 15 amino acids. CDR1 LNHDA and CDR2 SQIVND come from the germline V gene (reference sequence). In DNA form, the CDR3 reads TGTGCCAGTAGTGCCGGGACAAGAGGGAATCAGCCCCAGCATTTT. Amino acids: CASSAGTRGNQPQHF.

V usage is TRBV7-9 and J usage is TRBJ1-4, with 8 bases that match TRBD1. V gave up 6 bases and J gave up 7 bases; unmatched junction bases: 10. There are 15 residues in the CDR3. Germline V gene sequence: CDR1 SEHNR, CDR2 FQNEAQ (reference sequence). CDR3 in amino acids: CASSWGTGNAEKLFF. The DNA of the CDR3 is TGTGCCAGCAGTTGGGGGACAGGTAACGCTGAAAAACTGTTTTTT.

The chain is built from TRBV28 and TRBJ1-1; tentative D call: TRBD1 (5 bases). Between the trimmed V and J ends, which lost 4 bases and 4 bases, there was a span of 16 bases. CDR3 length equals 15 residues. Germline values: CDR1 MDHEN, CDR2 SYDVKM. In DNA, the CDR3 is TGTGCCAGCAGTTGGGGCACCCGGTACGGCACTGAAGCTTTCTTT. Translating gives CASSWGTRYGTEAFF.

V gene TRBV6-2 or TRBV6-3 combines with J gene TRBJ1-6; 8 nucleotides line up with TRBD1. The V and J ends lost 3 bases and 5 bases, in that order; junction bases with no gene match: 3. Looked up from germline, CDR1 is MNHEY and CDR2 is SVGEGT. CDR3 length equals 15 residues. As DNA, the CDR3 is TGTGCCAGCAGTTATTCAGGGGGCGATAATTCACCCCTCCACTTT. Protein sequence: CASSYSGGDNSPLHF.

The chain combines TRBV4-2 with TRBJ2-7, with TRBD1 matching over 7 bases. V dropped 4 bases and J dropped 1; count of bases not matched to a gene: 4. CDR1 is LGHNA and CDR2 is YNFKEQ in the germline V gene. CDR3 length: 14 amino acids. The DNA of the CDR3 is TGTGCCAGCAGCCCCCCGGGACAGTCCTACGAGCAGTACTTC. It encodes CASSPPGQSYEQYF.

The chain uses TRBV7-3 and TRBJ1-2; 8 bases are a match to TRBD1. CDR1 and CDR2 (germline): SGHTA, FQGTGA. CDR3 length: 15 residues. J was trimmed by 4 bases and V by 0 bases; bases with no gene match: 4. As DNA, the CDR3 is TGTGCCAGCAGCTTAACGGGTCAGGGGGCCTATGGCTACACCTTC. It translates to CASSLTGQGAYGYTF. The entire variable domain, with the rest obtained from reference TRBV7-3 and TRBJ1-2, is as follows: GAGVSQTPSNKVTEKGKYVELRCDPISGHTALYWYRQSLGQGPEFLIYFQGTGAADDSGLPNDRFFAVRPEGSVSTLKIQRTERGDSAVYLCASSLTGQGAYGYTFGSGTRLTVV.

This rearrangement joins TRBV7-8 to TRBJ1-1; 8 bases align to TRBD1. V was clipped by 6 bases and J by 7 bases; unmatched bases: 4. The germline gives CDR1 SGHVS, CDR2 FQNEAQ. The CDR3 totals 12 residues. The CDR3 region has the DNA TGTGCCAGCAGTCCAGACAGGGGTGAAGCTTTCTTT. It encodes CASSPDRGEAFF.

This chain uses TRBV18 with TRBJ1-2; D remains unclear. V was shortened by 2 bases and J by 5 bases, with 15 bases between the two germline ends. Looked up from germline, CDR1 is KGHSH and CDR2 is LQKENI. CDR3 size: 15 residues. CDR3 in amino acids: CASSPSGGEHYGYTF. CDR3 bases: TGTGCCAGCTCACCATCTGGCGGGGAACATTATGGCTACACCTTC.

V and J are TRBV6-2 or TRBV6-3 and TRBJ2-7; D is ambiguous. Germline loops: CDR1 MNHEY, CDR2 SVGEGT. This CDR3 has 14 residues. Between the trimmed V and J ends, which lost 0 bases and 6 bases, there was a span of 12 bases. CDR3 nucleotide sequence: TGTGCCAGCAGTTACTCGTCGGGTTATCGCGAGCAGTACTTC. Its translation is CASSYSSGYREQYF.

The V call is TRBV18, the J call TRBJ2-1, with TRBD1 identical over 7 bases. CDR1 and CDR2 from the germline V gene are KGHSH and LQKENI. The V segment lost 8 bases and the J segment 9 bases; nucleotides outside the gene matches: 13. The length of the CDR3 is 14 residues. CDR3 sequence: CASTINRGRGEQFF. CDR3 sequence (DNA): TGTGCCAGCACAATAAACAGGGGAAGGGGTGAGCAGTTCTTC.

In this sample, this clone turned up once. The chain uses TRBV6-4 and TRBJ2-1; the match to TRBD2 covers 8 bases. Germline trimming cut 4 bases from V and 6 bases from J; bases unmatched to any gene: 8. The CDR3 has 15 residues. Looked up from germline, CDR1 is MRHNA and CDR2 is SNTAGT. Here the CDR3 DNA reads TGTGCCAGCAGTGTTGGCACTAGCGGAATCAATGAGCAGTTCTTC. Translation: CASSVGTSGINEQFF.

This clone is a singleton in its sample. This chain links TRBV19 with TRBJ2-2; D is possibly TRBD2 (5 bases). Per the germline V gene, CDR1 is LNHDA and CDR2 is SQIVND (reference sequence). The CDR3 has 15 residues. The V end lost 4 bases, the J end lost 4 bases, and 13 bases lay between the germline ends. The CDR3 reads CASSRELSLTGELFF. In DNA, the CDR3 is TGTGCCAGTAGTAGGGAGTTAAGCCTCACCGGGGAGCTGTTTTTT. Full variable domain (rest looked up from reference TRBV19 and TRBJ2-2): DGGITQSPKYLFRKEGQNVTLSCEQNLNHDAMYWYRQDPGQGLRLIYYSQIVNDFQKGDIAEGYSVSREKKESFPLTVTSAQKNPTAFYLCASSRELSLTGELFFGEGSRLTVL.

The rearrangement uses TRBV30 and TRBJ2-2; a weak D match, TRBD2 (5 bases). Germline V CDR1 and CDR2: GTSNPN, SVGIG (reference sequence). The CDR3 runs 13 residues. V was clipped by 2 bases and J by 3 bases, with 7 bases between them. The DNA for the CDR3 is TGTGCCTGGAGTCGGACTCACACCGGGGAGCTGTTTTTT. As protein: CAWSRTHTGELFF.

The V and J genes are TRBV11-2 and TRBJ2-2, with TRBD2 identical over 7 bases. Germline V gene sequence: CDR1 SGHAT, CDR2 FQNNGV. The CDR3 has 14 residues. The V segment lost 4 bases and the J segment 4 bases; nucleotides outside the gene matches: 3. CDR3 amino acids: CASSSPGGTGELFF. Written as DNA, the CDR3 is TGTGCCAGCAGCTCTCCGGGAGGCACCGGGGAGCTGTTTTTT.

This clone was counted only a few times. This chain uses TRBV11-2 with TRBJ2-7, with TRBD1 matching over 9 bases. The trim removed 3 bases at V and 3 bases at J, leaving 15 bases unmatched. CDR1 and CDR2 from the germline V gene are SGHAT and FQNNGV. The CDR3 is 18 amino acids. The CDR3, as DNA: TGTGCCAGCAGCTTCCGCTCGTCGGGACAGGGTAAACTCTACGAGCAGTACTTC. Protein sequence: CASSFRSSGQGKLYEQYF.

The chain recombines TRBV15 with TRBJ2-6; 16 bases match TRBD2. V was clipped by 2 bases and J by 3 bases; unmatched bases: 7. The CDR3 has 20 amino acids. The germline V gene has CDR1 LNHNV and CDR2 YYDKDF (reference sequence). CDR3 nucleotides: TGTGCCACCAGCAGATCCCGAGGGACTAGCGGGAGGGGTGGGGCCAACGTCCTGACTTTC. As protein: CATSRSRGTSGRGGANVLTF.

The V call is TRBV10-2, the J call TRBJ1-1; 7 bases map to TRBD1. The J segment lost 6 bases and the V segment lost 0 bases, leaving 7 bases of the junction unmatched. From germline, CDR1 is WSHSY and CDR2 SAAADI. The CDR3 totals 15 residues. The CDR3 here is CASSESLQGFAEAFF. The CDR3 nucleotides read TGCGCCAGCAGTGAGTCTTTACAGGGGTTCGCTGAAGCTTTCTTT.

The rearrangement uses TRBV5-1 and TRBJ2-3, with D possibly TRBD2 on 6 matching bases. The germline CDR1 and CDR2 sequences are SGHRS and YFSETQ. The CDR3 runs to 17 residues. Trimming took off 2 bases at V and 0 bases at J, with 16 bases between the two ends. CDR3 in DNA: TGCGCCAGCAGCTTACCCGGGACTCCCTACAGCACAGATACGCAGTATTTT. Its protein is CASSLPGTPYSTDTQYF.

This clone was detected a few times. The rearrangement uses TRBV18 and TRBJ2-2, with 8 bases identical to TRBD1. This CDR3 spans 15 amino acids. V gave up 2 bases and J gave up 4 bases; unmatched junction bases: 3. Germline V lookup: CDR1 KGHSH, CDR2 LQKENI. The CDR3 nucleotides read TGTGCCAGCTCACCAGGGCAGGGGGCCACCGGGGAGCTGTTTTTT. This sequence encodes CASSPGQGATGELFF.

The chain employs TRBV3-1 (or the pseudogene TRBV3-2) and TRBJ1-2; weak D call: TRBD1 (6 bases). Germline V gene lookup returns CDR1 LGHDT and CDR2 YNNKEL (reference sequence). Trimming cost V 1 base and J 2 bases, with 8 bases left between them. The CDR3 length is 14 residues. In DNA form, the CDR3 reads TGTGCCAGCAGCCAAGGAGGGGGAAACTATGGCTACACCTTC. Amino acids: CASSQGGGNYGYTF.

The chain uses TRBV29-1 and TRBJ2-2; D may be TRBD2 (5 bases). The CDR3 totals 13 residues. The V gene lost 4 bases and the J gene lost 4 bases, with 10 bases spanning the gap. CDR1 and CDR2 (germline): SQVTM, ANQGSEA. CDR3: CSVATSSTGELFF. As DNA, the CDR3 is TGCAGCGTTGCTACTAGTTCCACCGGGGAGCTGTTTTTT.

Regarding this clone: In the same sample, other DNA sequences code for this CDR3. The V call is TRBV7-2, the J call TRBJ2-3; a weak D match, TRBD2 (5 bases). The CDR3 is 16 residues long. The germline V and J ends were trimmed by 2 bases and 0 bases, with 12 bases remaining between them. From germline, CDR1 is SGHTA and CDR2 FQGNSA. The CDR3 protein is CASSLSRGTSTDTQYF. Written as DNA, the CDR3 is TGTGCCAGCAGCTTATCCCGGGGTACTAGCACAGATACGCAGTATTTT.

The CDR3 DNA follows: TGTGCCAGCAGCGCCTCGGGTAATGAAAAACTGTTTTTT. This translates into CASSASGNEKLFF. The chain carries TRBV6-5 and TRBJ1-4, with no clear D. V was pared by 6 bases and J by 4 bases, with 9 bases between. From germline, CDR1 is MNHEY and CDR2 SVGAGI. This CDR3 has 13 amino acids.

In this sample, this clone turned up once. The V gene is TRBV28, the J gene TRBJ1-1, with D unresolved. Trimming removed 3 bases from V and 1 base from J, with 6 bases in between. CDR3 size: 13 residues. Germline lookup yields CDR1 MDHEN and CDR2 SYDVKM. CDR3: CASSFSKNTEAFF. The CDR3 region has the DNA TGTGCCAGCAGTTTTAGTAAGAACACTGAAGCTTTCTTT.

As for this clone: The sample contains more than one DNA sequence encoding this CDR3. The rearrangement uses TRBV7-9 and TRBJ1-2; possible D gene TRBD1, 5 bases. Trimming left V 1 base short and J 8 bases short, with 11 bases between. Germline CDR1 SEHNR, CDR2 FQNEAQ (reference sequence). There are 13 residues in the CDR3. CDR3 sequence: CASSLDGGGGYTF. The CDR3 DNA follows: TGTGCCAGCAGCTTAGACGGGGGTGGAGGCTACACCTTC. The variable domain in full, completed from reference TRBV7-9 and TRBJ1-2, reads DTGVSQNPRHKITKRGQNVTFRCDPISEHNRLYWYRQTLGQGPEFLTYFQNEAQLEKSRLLSDRFSAERPKGSFSTLEIQRTEQGDSAMYLCASSLDGGGGYTFGSGTRLTVV.

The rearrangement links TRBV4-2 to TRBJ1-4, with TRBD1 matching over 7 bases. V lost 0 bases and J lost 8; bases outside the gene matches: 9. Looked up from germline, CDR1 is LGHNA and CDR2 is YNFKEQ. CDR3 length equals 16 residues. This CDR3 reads CASSQDITTGVEKLFF. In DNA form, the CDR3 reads TGTGCCAGCAGCCAAGATATAACCACAGGGGTGGAAAAACTGTTTTTT.

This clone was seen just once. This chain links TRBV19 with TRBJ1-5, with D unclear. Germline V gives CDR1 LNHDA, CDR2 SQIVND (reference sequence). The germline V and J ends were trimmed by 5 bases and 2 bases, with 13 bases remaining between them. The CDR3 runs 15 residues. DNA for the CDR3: TGTGCCAGTAGTCCCATGGCGGCGGGCAATCAGCCCCAGCATTTT. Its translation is CASSPMAAGNQPQHF.

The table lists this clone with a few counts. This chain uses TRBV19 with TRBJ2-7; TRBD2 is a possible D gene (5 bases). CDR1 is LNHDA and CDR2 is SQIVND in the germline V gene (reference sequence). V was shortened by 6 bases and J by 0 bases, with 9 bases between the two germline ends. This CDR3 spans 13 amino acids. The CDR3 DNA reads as TGTGCCAGTAGCCCACGGGGCTCCTACGAGCAGTACTTC. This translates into CASSPRGSYEQYF.

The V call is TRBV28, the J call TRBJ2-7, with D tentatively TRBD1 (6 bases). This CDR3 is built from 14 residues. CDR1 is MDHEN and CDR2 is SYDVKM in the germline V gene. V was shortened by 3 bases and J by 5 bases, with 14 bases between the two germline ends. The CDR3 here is CASSFGRGWDEQYF. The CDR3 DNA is TGTGCCAGCAGTTTCGGCAGGGGATGGGACGAGCAGTACTTC.

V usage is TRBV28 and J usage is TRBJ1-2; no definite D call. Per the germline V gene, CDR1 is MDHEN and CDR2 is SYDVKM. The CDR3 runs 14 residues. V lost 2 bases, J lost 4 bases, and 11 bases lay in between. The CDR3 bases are TGTGCCAGCAGTTTAGAGGGATTCGGCTATGGCTACACCTTC. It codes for CASSLEGFGYGYTF.